The next 21 T cell receptor beta chains were all read from a single sample in a study of OX40 agonist ivuxolimab in advanced cancers. Sequenced by immunoSEQ multiplex PCR; TCRdb stores in-frame clones only, minus some. The sample lists about 45,000 clones; about 86% were seen once. Here the sequenced sample was CD4+ or CD8+ T cells sorted from blood, taken in a trial of the OX40 agonist ivuxolimab. The receptors were gathered from an adult with an advanced solid tumor such as melanoma, head and neck, liver or kidney cancer.

The gene calls are TRBV4-1 and TRBJ2-1; 8 bases agree with TRBD2. The trim removed 2 bases at V and 7 bases at J, leaving 4 bases unmatched. CDR3 length: 14 amino acids. Germline V gene data show CDR1 as MGHRA and CDR2 as YSYEKL. CDR3: CASSQHGRGNEQFF. DNA for the CDR3: TGCGCCAGCAGCCAACACGGGAGGGGTAATGAGCAGTTCTTC.

CDR3 DNA: TGTGCCAGCAGTTACTCACTCAATGAGCAGTTCTTC. Encoded protein: CASSYSLNEQFF. The V and J genes are TRBV6-6 and TRBJ2-1, with unresolved D. The germline V and J ends were trimmed by 0 bases and 6 bases, with 3 bases remaining between them. Germline loops: CDR1 MNHNY, CDR2 SVGAGI (reference sequence). The CDR3 has 12 residues.

The chain employs TRBV5-1 and TRBJ2-2, with 9 positions matching TRBD1. V gave up 3 bases and J gave up 3 bases; unmatched junction bases: 9. The length of the CDR3 is 17 residues. CDR1 is SGHRS, CDR2 YFSETQ, per germline. The CDR3 DNA sequence: TGCGCCAGCAGCTACCTAGGACAGGGGCTGTACACCGGGGAGCTGTTTTTT. It encodes CASSYLGQGLYTGELFF.

CDR3 residues: CASSLHARNTEAFF. In nucleotides, the CDR3 is TGTGCCAGCAGTTTACACGCGCGGAACACTGAAGCTTTCTTT. The chain uses TRBV27 and TRBJ1-1; D gene ambiguous. The germline gives CDR1 MNHEY, CDR2 SMNVEV (reference sequence). V was trimmed by 2 bases and J by 1 base, leaving 8 bases between them. The CDR3 runs 14 residues.

This clone appeared a few times. CDR3 loop: CASSFYGTGIMNTEAFF. CDR3 sequence (DNA): TGCGCCAGCAGCTTTTACGGGACAGGGATCATGAACACTGAAGCTTTCTTT. V gene TRBV5-1 combines with J gene TRBJ1-1, with TRBD1 matching 9 bases. The length of the CDR3 is 17 residues. V dropped 2 bases and J dropped 0; count of bases not matched to a gene: 8. Germline V gene data show CDR1 as SGHRS and CDR2 as YFSETQ.

The CDR3 loop reads CASSEFRGELFF. The DNA for the CDR3 is TGTGCCAGCAGTGAATTTAGAGGGGAGCTGTTTTTT. The chain employs TRBV2 and TRBJ2-2; D uncertain. Germline CDR1 reads SNHLY; CDR2 reads FYNNEI. The germline V and J ends were trimmed by 2 bases and 8 bases, with 6 bases remaining between them. This CDR3 is built from 12 residues.

Written as DNA, the CDR3 is TGTGCCAGCCGAGACGGCCGCCTCGACGAGCAGTACTTC. Protein product: CASRDGRLDEQYF. The rearrangement uses TRBV6-5 and TRBJ2-7; D is ambiguous. V lost 8 bases to trimming and J lost 5 bases, with 16 bases between them. The germline CDR1 and CDR2 sequences are MNHEY and SVGAGI. CDR3 length: 13 amino acids.

V gene TRBV13 combines with J gene TRBJ1-1, with D possibly being TRBD1 (6 bases). Germline loops: CDR1 PRHDT, CDR2 FYEKMQ (reference sequence). Trimming cost V 2 bases and J 6 bases, with 10 bases left between them. The CDR3 spans 13 residues. CDR3 amino acids: CASSLQDSPEAFF. For the CDR3, the DNA is TGTGCCAGCAGCTTACAGGACAGCCCTGAAGCTTTCTTT.

This clone was counted a few times. J is TRBJ1-2 and V is TRBV4-1; D not resolved. Deletions cut 5 bases from V and 1 base from J, with 5 bases between. The V gene's germline CDR1 is MGHRA and CDR2 YSYEKL. CDR3 length: 12 amino acids. CDR3 sequence reads: CASSTSNYGYTF. As DNA, the CDR3 is TGCGCCAGCAGCACCAGTAACTATGGCTACACCTTC.

The gene calls are TRBV2 and TRBJ1-1; D is possibly TRBD1 (5 bases). Germline CDR1 reads SNHLY; CDR2 reads FYNNEI. V lost 3 bases and J 1 base, leaving 12 bases between the germline ends. This CDR3 has 15 amino acids. The CDR3 region has the DNA TGTGCCAGCAGTGAGGTTGGGGGGAGGAACACTGAAGCTTTCTTT. Its translation is CASSEVGGRNTEAFF.

This clone has only a few counts. This rearrangement joins TRBV27 to TRBJ2-1; 10 positions agree with TRBD2. CDR1 is MNHEY and CDR2 is SMNVEV in the germline V gene (reference sequence). This CDR3 comprises 14 residues. Trimming cost V 4 bases and J 8 bases; bases outside gene matches: 5. The CDR3 nucleotides are TGTGCCAGCAGTTCACTAGCGGGGAGACATGAGCAGTTCTTC. This sequence encodes CASSSLAGRHEQFF.

V and J are TRBV28 and TRBJ1-5, with 7 bases that match TRBD1. The germline CDR1 and CDR2 sequences are MDHEN and SYDVKM. There are 17 residues in the CDR3. With 5 bases clipped from V and 8 bases from J, the junction kept 18 bases outside the gene matches. The CDR3 reads CASSDSDREAYPEPQHF. The CDR3 nucleotides are TGTGCCAGCAGTGACTCCGACAGGGAGGCTTATCCGGAGCCCCAGCATTTT.

The count of this clone is one. The chain couples TRBV7-6 to TRBJ1-1; D not certain. CDR1 and CDR2 (germline): SGHVS, FNYEAQ. CDR3 length equals 13 residues. Trimming pared 1 base from V and 7 bases from J, leaving 10 bases between. CDR3 DNA: TGTGCCAGCAGCTTAGGTCCGAACGGTGAAGCTTTCTTT. Protein product: CASSLGPNGEAFF.

The chain employs TRBV30 and TRBJ2-1; D perhaps matches TRBD1 (5 bases). The V gene's germline CDR1 is GTSNPN and CDR2 SVGIG (reference sequence). Trimming took off 7 bases at V and 2 bases at J, with 15 bases between the two ends. CDR3 length equals 14 residues. This CDR3 is CALHPDSPYNEQFF. CDR3 nucleotides: TGTGCCTTACATCCCGACAGTCCCTACAATGAGCAGTTCTTC.

The chain employs TRBV19 and TRBJ2-2; no definite D call. The CDR3 is 13 residues long. Trimming removed 2 bases at V and 5 bases at J, with 6 bases between. CDR1 LNHDA and CDR2 SQIVND come from the germline V gene (reference sequence). As DNA, the CDR3 is TGTGCCAGTAGTATAATCGGGACCGGGGAGCTGTTTTTT. Its translation: CASSIIGTGELFF.

This clone came up a few times. The CDR3 loop reads CASSLRGTSGGTLTHTGELFF. In DNA form, the CDR3 reads TGTGCCAGCAGTTTACGGGGGACTAGCGGGGGGACCCTAACCCACACCGGGGAGCTGTTTTTT. V usage is TRBV27 and J usage is TRBJ2-2; 15 bases are shared with TRBD2. The CDR3 has 21 amino acids. CDR1 is MNHEY, CDR2 SMNVEV, per germline (reference sequence). V was clipped by 2 bases and J by 3 bases; unmatched bases: 13.

The V gene is TRBV15, the J gene TRBJ2-3; 10 nucleotides align to TRBD2. The CDR3 runs to 19 residues. Germline V gene lookup returns CDR1 LNHNV and CDR2 YYDKDF (reference sequence). Trimming removed 1 base from V and 5 bases from J; junction bases left unmatched: 15. CDR3 bases: TGTGCCACCAGCAGAGGGGGGTCCAAACTAGCGGGAATACAAGATACGCAGTATTTT. Amino acid sequence: CATSRGGSKLAGIQDTQYF.

This sequence joins TRBV7-9 and TRBJ2-1, with no clear D. The length of the CDR3 is 16 residues. V shed 5 bases and J shed 5 bases, with 19 bases lying between them. Germline values: CDR1 SEHNR, CDR2 FQNEAQ (reference sequence). The CDR3 DNA follows: TGTGCCAGCAGCGCAAAGGGTCCCCGAGATCACAATGAGCAGTTCTTC. Translation gives CASSAKGPRDHNEQFF. Complete variable domain (other parts from reference TRBV7-9 and TRBJ2-1): DTGVSQNPRHKITKRGQNVTFRCDPISEHNRLYWYRQTLGQGPEFLTYFQNEAQLEKSRLLSDRFSAERPKGSFSTLEIQRTEQGDSAMYLCASSAKGPRDHNEQFFGPGTRLTVL.

This clone was counted once. The chain links TRBV7-2 to TRBJ2-1, with D hard to call. Germline V lookup: CDR1 SGHTA, CDR2 FQGNSA. The CDR3 runs 9 residues. V was pared by 4 bases and J by 9 bases, with 1 base between. The DNA of the CDR3 is TGTGCCAGCAGCTCTGAGCAGTTCTTC. Translating it yields CASSSEQFF.

This clone was counted a few times. The chain recombines TRBV5-1 with TRBJ2-2; no firm D call. This CDR3 is 13 amino acids long. V was shortened by 4 bases and J by 6 bases, with 10 bases between the two germline ends. The V gene's germline CDR1 is SGHRS and CDR2 YFSETQ. The CDR3 coding sequence is TGCGCCAGCAGCACCCGAGCGCCCGGGGAGCTGTTTTTT. It codes for CASSTRAPGELFF.

This sequence joins TRBV29-1 and TRBJ2-2; 10 bases agree with TRBD2. CDR3 length: 14 amino acids. CDR1 and CDR2 from the germline V gene are SQVTM and ANQGSEA. V was clipped by 3 bases and J by 6 bases; unmatched bases: 4. The CDR3 loop reads CSVDSSGSPGELFF. In DNA, the CDR3 is TGCAGCGTTGATTCTAGCGGGAGCCCCGGGGAGCTGTTTTTT.